The T cell receptor beta chain described here comes from a study of cytomegalovirus exposure and HLA in healthy donors. Study background: HLA-typed donors were the source of about 85 million unique TCRs, which an early data release held.

This CDR3 contains 15 residues. Germline V gives CDR1 MDHEN, CDR2 SYDVKM. Between the trimmed V and J ends, which lost 5 bases and 0 bases, there was a span of 13 bases. A remark on this clone: The antigen is undetermined.

PCR was performed using 60 Vbeta and 13 Jbeta primers. Sequencing used immunoSEQ multiplex PCR; TCRdb keeps in-frame clones, though not all of them. The sample contains under 200,000 clones, almost 85% of which appear only once. Findings and limits, study-wide: Researchers reportedly found TCR beta sequences accurately predicted most subjects' HLA-A and HLA-B alleles.

This sequence was found in a woman in her forties or fifties in good health and CMV-seronegative. The sequencing input was PBMCs. This chain links TRBV28 with TRBJ1-1; TRBD1 is a possible D gene (6 bases). The CDR3 region is CASSVQGRLNTEAFF. In DNA form, the CDR3 reads TGTGCCAGCAGTGTACAGGGTCGGTTGAACACTGAAGCTTTCTTT.